Listed here are 7 T cell receptor beta chains from one sample, sequenced in a study of technical replicates of blood from a handful of donors. Profiling relied on immunoSEQ multiplex PCR, and the TCRdb table lists in-frame clones only, not all of them. Of under 90,000 clones in the sample, about 93% were seen once. The sequencing sample was made of T cells isolated from PBMCs. The receptors were gathered from a human donor in good health.

This clone was seen once. This chain uses TRBV4-1 with TRBJ1-1; D is ambiguous. V was cut by 1 base and J by 0 bases, with 15 bases left in between. The germline V gene encodes CDR1 MGHRA and CDR2 YSYEKL. The CDR3 extends over 17 amino acids. In DNA form, the CDR3 reads TGCGCCAGCAGCCAAGGCCTCCTAGTAAAAGTGAACACTGAAGCTTTCTTT. This sequence encodes CASSQGLLVKVNTEAFF.

This chain uses TRBV27 with TRBJ2-7, with 7 bases aligning to TRBD1. CDR3 size: 16 residues. Germline lookup yields CDR1 MNHEY and CDR2 SMNVEV (reference sequence). Losses at the gene ends were 6 bases for V and 2 bases for J; bases not matched to a gene: 13. DNA for the CDR3: TGTGCCAGCAGACCCAGGGGGTCATCTCAGACCTACGAGCAGTACTTC. Residues: CASRPRGSSQTYEQYF.

Regarding this clone: The conserved phenylalanine or tryptophan normally closing the CDR3 is absent here, so this likely arose from a read error. It is unclear where the CDR3 begins or ends on the DNA, so no DNA is shown, and the CDR3 is as TCRdb lists it. J is TRBJ1-1 and V is TRBV6-1; no DNA check was done on the table's D call, TRBD1. The CDR3 spans 9 amino acids, including both terminal residues. Germline CDR1 and CDR2: MNHNS and SASEGT. The CDR3 here is CASSGGRPS.

J is TRBJ2-7 and V is TRBV4-2, with D possibly TRBD2 on 6 matching bases. There are 17 residues in the CDR3. The germline V gene has CDR1 LGHNA and CDR2 YNFKEQ. V dropped 0 bases and J dropped 1 base, with 16 bases sitting between them. The CDR3 protein is CASSQDRGREWSYEQYF. The CDR3 DNA is TGTGCCAGCAGCCAAGATCGAGGGCGGGAATGGTCCTACGAGCAGTACTTC.

V usage is TRBV6-1 and J usage is TRBJ1-2; 9 nucleotides match TRBD1. With V trimmed by 0 bases and J by 8 bases, 4 bases remained unmatched. The germline gives CDR1 MNHNS, CDR2 SASEGT. The CDR3 is made up of 14 amino acids. DNA of the CDR3: TGTGCCAGCAGTGAAGCGCGGGACAGGGTAGGCTACACCTTC. This codes for CASSEARDRVGYTF.

CDR3: CASSLDSSYGYTF. The CDR3 DNA is TGCGCCAGCAGCTTGGACAGCTCATATGGCTACACCTTC. The V gene is TRBV5-1, the J gene TRBJ1-2; D call uncertain. Trimming took 0 bases from V and 5 from J, leaving 8 bases between them. Germline assignment: CDR1 SGHRS and CDR2 YFSETQ. This CDR3 contains 13 residues.

The V call is TRBV6-5, the J call TRBJ1-3; unclear D gene. Germline V lookup: CDR1 MNHEY, CDR2 SVGAGI. The V gene lost 6 bases and the J gene lost 2 bases, with 11 bases spanning the gap. The CDR3 totals 14 residues. CDR3 sequence: CASSLRGAGNTIYF. In DNA, the CDR3 is TGTGCCAGCAGCCTGCGCGGGGCTGGAAACACCATATATTTT.